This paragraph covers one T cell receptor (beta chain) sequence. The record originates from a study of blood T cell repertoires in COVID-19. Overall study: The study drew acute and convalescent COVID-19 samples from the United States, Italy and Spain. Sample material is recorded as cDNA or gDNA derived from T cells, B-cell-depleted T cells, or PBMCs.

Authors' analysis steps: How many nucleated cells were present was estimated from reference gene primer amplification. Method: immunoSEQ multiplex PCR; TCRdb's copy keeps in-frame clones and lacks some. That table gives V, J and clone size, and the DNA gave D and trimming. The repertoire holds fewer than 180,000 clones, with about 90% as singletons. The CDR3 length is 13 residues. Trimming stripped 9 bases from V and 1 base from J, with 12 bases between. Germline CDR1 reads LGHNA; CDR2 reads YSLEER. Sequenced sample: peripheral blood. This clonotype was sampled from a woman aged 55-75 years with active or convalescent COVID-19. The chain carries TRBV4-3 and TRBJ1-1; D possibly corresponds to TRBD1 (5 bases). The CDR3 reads CASSKQENTEAFF. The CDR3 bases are TGCGCCAGTTCCAAACAGGAGAACACTGAAGCTTTCTTT.